This is a list of T cell receptor beta chains from one sample in a study of T cells in localized non-small cell lung cancer. Some clones are missing from TCRdb's copy, which holds only in-frame ones; the method was immunoSEQ multiplex PCR. The profile covers some 1,600 clones, with 20% to 25% appearing a single time and about 12% taken by the ten largest. Specimen: normal lung tissue next to the tumor, collected before any cancer treatment. The receptors were gathered from a woman aged 40-75 years with stage III squamous cell lung carcinoma. Both conserved end residues are part of each CDR3. The order of the fields is V gene, J gene, D gene, clone size, CDR3 DNA, CDR3 protein. The D gene is left open where the match is weak. Clone size is stated in some rows and not others, as once, few, many or a class when expanded.

TRBV11-3	TRBJ2-7	TRBD1	.	TGTGCCAGCAGCTTAGGGGACAGGGGTGCCGAGCAGTACTTC	CASSLGDRGAEQYF
TRBV6-8	TRBJ2-7	TRBD1	few	TGTGCCAGCAGAAACCGACAGGGGTACTACGAGCAGTACTTC	CASRNRQGYYEQYF
TRBV18	TRBJ2-7	.	.	TGTGCCAGCTCACCAGCGACGGGGACGTACGAGCAGTACTTC	CASSPATGTYEQYF
TRBV6-8	TRBJ2-5	.	few	TGTGCCAGCAGTGGGACCGGGTGGGAGACCCAGTACTTC	CASSGTGWETQYF
TRBV6-8	TRBJ2-2	.	.	TGTGCCAGCAGACCAGGGAAGAACACCGGGGAGCTGTTTTTT	CASRPGKNTGELFF
TRBV1	TRBJ2-5	.	few	TGCGCCAGCAACCCAGAGGGCGTGGGGACCCAGTACTTC	CASNPEGVGTQYF
TRBV9	TRBJ2-3	.	medium-sized	TGTGCCAGCAGCGTAGATTACGCAGGGCAGGCAGATACGCAGTATTTT	CASSVDYAGQADTQYF
TRBV11-3	TRBJ2-7	TRBD1	.	TGTGCCAGCAGCTTAGACGGGACAGGTTCCTACGAGCAGTACTTC	CASSLDGTGSYEQYF
TRBV19	TRBJ2-7	TRBD1	.	TGTGCCAGTAGTAGTGGGACAGGGGCGGCCGAGCAGTACTTC	CASSSGTGAAEQYF